This T cell receptor (beta chain) was identified during a study of T cells of healthy individuals. V gave up 4 bases and J gave up 2 bases; unmatched junction bases: 3. Germline V lookup: CDR1 MRHNA, CDR2 SNTAGT. The CDR3 totals 15 residues. TCRdb fed the 5' RACE reads into MiXCR, producing one record per CDR3 protein. The table has 60,000 to 80,000 distinct CDR3 sequences, roughly 15% seen once; the top ten hold about 4.4%. The genes are TRBV6-4 and TRBJ2-3, with TRBD1 identical over 10 bases. This TCR derives from a human donor in good health. CDR3 nucleotides: TGTGCCAGCAGTGCCGGGACAGGGGACACAGATACGCAGTATTTT. This sequence encodes CASSAGTGDTDTQYF.